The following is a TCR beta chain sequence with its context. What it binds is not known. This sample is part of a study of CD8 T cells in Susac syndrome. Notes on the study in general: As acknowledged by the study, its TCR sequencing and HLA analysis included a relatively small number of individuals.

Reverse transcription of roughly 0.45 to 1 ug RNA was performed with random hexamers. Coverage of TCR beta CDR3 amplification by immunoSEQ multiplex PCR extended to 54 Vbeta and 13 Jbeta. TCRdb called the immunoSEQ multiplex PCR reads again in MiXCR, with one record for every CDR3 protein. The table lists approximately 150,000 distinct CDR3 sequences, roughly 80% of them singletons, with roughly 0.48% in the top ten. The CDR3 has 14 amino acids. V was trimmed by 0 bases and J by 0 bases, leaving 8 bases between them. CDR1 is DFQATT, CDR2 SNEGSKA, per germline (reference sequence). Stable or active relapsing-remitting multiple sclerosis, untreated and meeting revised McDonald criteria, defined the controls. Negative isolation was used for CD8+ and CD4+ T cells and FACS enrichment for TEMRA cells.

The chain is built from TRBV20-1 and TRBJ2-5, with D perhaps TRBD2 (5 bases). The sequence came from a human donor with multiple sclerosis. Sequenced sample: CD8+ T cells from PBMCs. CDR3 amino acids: CSARDRRYQETQYF. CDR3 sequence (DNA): TGCAGTGCTAGAGATAGGAGGTACCAAGAGACCCAGTACTTC.